This entry features one TCR beta chain sequence. Its antigen remains unidentified. The J segment lost 6 bases and the V segment lost 7 bases, leaving 7 bases of the junction unmatched. Per the germline V gene, CDR1 is SGHDT and CDR2 is YYEEEE. This CDR3 comprises 12 residues. Several immunoSEQ plates received, in even portions, the genomic DNA of each subset. Authors' processing steps: ImmunoSEQ output lacked quality scores and full-length reads, limiting matched filtering. TCRdb's copy holds only in-frame clones and misses some; the assay was immunoSEQ multiplex PCR. V, J and clone size derive from that table, while D and trimming were established from the DNA sequence. The profile shows about 1 million clones, about 75% of them singletons. Splitting the CD4+ cells yielded a CD45RA+ naive subset and a CD45RA-negative memory subset. This record belongs to a study of shared clonotypes between healthy human individuals.

Study results and caveats: Large depth notwithstanding, sorted-subset sequencing proved incomplete by rarefaction.

The source material was memory CD4+ T cells sorted from blood. Sample subset: CD45RA-negative fraction. The clonotype was recovered from a man aged 18 to 29 in good health. The rearrangement links TRBV5-6 to TRBJ2-7, with TRBD1 matching 7 bases. As DNA, the CDR3 is TGTGCCAGCCGATTACAGGGGAGCGAGCAGTACTTC. Amino acid sequence: CASRLQGSEQYF.